Detailed here is one TCR beta chain. Antigen: not known. The data were taken from a study of CD8 T cells in Susac syndrome. Study results and limitations: The study recognized that its TCR sequencing and HLA analysis covered a relatively small number of individuals.

RNA, at 0.5 to 1 ug, was reverse transcribed with random hexamers. TCRdb fed the immunoSEQ multiplex PCR reads into MiXCR, producing one record per CDR3 protein. The sample includes 110,000 or so distinct CDR3 sequences, over 90% of them seen just once. V gave up 6 bases and J gave up 3 bases, with 8 bases separating them. Germline V gene sequence: CDR1 SGHAT, CDR2 FQNNGV. The CDR3 loop spans 12 amino acids. Material for sequencing was CD4+ T cells from PBMCs. The rearrangement links TRBV11-2 to TRBJ2-5, with a possible D match to TRBD2 (5 bases). The TCR comes from a human donor in good health. Here the CDR3 DNA reads TGTGCCAGCAGACGGGATGAAGAGACCCAGTACTTC. Residues: CASRRDEETQYF.